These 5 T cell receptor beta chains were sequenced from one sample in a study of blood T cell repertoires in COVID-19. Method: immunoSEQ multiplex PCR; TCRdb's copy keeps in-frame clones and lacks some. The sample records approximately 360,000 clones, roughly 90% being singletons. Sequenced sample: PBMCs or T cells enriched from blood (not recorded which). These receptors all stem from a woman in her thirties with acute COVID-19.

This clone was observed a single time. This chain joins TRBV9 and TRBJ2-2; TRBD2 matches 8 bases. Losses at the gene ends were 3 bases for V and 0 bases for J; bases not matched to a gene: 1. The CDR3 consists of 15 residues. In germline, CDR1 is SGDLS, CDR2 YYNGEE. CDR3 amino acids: CASSGTSSNTGELFF. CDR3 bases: TGTGCCAGCAGCGGGACTAGCTCGAACACCGGGGAGCTGTTTTTT.

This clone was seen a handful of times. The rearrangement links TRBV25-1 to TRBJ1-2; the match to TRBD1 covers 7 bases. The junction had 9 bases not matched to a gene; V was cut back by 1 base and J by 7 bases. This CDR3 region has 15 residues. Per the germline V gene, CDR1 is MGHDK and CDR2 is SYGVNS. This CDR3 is CASSEWDSFVGGYTF. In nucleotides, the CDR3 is TGTGCCAGCAGTGAATGGGACAGCTTCGTAGGTGGCTACACCTTC.

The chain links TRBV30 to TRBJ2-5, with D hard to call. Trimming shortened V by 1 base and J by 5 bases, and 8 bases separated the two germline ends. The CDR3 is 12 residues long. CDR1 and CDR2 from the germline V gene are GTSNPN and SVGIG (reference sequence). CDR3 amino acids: CAWSGPSETQYF. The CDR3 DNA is TGTGCCTGGAGTGGGCCATCTGAGACCCAGTACTTC.

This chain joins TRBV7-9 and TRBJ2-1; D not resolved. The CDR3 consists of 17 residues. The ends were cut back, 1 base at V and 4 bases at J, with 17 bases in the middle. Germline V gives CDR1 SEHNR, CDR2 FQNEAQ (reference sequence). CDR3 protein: CASSLVPSGHGYNEQFF. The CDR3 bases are TGTGCCAGCAGCTTAGTCCCTTCGGGTCACGGTTACAATGAGCAGTTCTTC.

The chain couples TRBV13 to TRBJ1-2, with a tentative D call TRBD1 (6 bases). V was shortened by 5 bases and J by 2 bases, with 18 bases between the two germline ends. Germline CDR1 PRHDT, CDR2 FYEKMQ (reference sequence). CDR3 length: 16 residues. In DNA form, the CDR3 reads TGTGCCAGCAGCCTAGAAGACAGGCGAGTAAACTATGGCTACACCTTC. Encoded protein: CASSLEDRRVNYGYTF.